A selection of T cell receptor beta chains follows, all from one sample in a study of T cells in Graves' hyperthyroidism and ophthalmopathy. TCRdb called the multiplex PCR reads again in MiXCR, with one record for every CDR3 protein. The sample carries roughly 660,000 distinct CDR3 sequences, approximately 15% recorded once. The sequenced sample consisted of blood. The receptors come from a man aged 50 to 60 with Graves' hyperthyroidism. Each CDR3 is given with its conserved first and last residue. D genes are given only for firm matches. Expanded clones are given a class, and other clones once, few, many or no size at all.

length: 17; V: TRBV28; D: .; J: TRBJ2-1; size: many; DNA: TGTGCCAGCAGTTCCTCCCCCTTTACCAACGGGTACAATGAGCAGTTCTTC; CDR3: CASSSSPFTNGYNEQFF
length: 12; V: TRBV6-1; D: .; J: TRBJ2-7; size: .; DNA: TGTGCCACGGCCCAGGGTTCCTACGAGCAGTACTTC; CDR3: CATAQGSYEQYF
length: 19; V: TRBV28; D: TRBD2; J: TRBJ2-7; size: .; DNA: TGTGCCAGCAGTCCCCAAGCGGGAAGGATAGGATCGGTGCTATACGAGCAGTACTTC; CDR3: CASSPQAGRIGSVLYEQYF
length: 13; V: TRBV2; D: .; J: TRBJ2-4; size: many; DNA: TGTGCCAGCTCCGTATCCCAGGGAAACATTCAGTACTTC; CDR3: CASSVSQGNIQYF
length: 15; V: TRBV14; D: TRBD2; J: TRBJ2-1; size: .; DNA: TGTGCCAGCAGCCAAGCGGGAGGTGAAGACAATGAGCAGTTCTTC; CDR3: CASSQAGGEDNEQFF
length: 13; V: TRBV28; D: .; J: TRBJ1-1; size: once; DNA: TGTGCCAGCAGTCCGCAGGGGCAGGGCGAAGCTTTCTTT; CDR3: CASSPQGQGEAFF
length: 14; V: TRBV30; D: .; J: TRBJ2-2; size: few; DNA: TGTGCCTGGACTAGGACAGAGGGGACCGGGGAGCTGTTTTTT; CDR3: CAWTRTEGTGELFF
length: 14; V: TRBV27; D: .; J: TRBJ1-2; size: few; DNA: TGTGCCAGCAGTTTGACCGGGACGGACTATGGCTACACCTTC; CDR3: CASSLTGTDYGYTF
length: 16; V: TRBV9; D: .; J: TRBJ2-3; size: .; DNA: TGTGCCAGCAGCGTAGCCCAGGGTGGGGGTCGGGGTACGCAGTATTTT; CDR3: CASSVAQGGGRGTQYF
length: 14; V: TRBV5-1; D: TRBD1; J: TRBJ1-1; size: many; DNA: TGCGCCAGCAGCTTGACAGGGGCAGGAACTGAAGCTTTCTTT; CDR3: CASSLTGAGTEAFF
length: 14; V: TRBV12-5; D: TRBD2; J: TRBJ2-5; size: many; DNA: TGTGCTAGTGGTTTTTCAGCGGGAGATGGGACCCAGTACTTC; CDR3: CASGFSAGDGTQYF
length: 14; V: TRBV28; D: TRBD1; J: TRBJ2-5; size: .; DNA: TGTGCCAGCAGAAACCGGGACAGGGGAGAGACCCAGTACTTC; CDR3: CASRNRDRGETQYF
length: 13; V: TRBV6-1; D: .; J: TRBJ2-2; size: .; DNA: TGTGCCAGCTGGACAGTTCACACCGGGGAGCTGTTTTTT; CDR3: CASWTVHTGELFF
length: 14; V: TRBV28; D: .; J: TRBJ1-5; size: .; DNA: TGTGCCAGCAGTTTAGCGGTTTACAATCAGCCCCAGCATTTT; CDR3: CASSLAVYNQPQHF
length: 14; V: TRBV12-3/TRBV12-4; D: TRBD1; J: TRBJ1-2; size: many; DNA: TGTGCCAGCAGTTTACTCGACAGGGACTATGGCTACACCTTC; CDR3: CASSLLDRDYGYTF
length: 15; V: TRBV28; D: TRBD1; J: TRBJ1-4; size: many; DNA: TGTGCCAGCAGTTCGACAGGGGGTGCTAATGAAAAACTGTTTTTT; CDR3: CASSSTGGANEKLFF
length: 15; V: TRBV30; D: .; J: TRBJ2-1; size: .; DNA: TGTGCCTGGAGTGTGGGGACAAGCTACTACAATGAGCAGTTCTTC; CDR3: CAWSVGTSYYNEQFF
length: 18; V: TRBV9; D: TRBD2; J: TRBJ2-3; size: .; DNA: TGTGCCAGCAGACTAGCGGGAGGACACCTACAGCGCACAGATACGCAGTATTTT; CDR3: CASRLAGGHLQRTDTQYF
length: 15; V: TRBV7-8; D: TRBD1; J: TRBJ1-1; size: many; DNA: TGTGCCAGCAGCCAACTAGACAGGGGAGGTACTGAAGCTTTCTTT; CDR3: CASSQLDRGGTEAFF
length: 12; V: TRBV6-2/TRBV6-3; D: .; J: TRBJ2-6; size: many; DNA: TGTGCCAGCCTCTCTGGGGCCAACGTCCTGACTTTC; CDR3: CASLSGANVLTF
length: 15; V: TRBV7-9; D: .; J: TRBJ2-1; size: few; DNA: TGTGCCAGCAGCTTAGGTCAGGGAAGTGAAAATGAGCAGTTCTTC; CDR3: CASSLGQGSENEQFF
length: 13; V: TRBV10-3; D: TRBD1; J: TRBJ1-1; size: many; DNA: TGTGCCATCAGGGTACAGGGGTACACTGAAGCTTTCTTT; CDR3: CAIRVQGYTEAFF